Listed here is a single TCR beta chain. This clonotype was observed many times. Its antigen remains unidentified. Per-base quality was not reported, and no clone a single base away is much larger than it. TCR cDNA was synthesized by 5'RACE template switching, through which a universal primer site and unique molecular identifiers were introduced. Priming for cDNA synthesis came from both the TCR alpha and TCR beta constant segments. Two PCR steps were used to amplify libraries, with sample barcodes and sequencing adapters being added in the second step. Sequencing of libraries was performed on Illumina HiSeq 2500 (2x100 bp) or NovaSeq (2x150 bp). On the authors' methods: MIGEC was used to demultiplex reads and collapse the reads into UMI consensus sequences, and MiXCR was used for V(D)J alignment. Using edgeR on replicate PBMC samples, clonotypes were called vaccine-responding if FDR was below 0.01 and the log2 fold change was above 5 up to day 15. Bulk clonotypes were assigned CD4 or CD8 identity according to which sequenced CD4 or CD8 repertoire held them at higher abundance. The public reads were reanalyzed by TCRdb: fastp trimming at Q25, MiXCR alignment, in-frame beta chains only. Each entry merges the rows of one CDR3 protein and shows their most common DNA and genes. In this record, the V and J calls reflect TCRdb's handling and not the investigators' own analysis. In this sample the table shows nearly 30,000 distinct CDR3 sequences, about 4.7% of which occur a single time. The ten biggest clones cover about 38% of the sample.

This record belongs to a study of T cells after yellow fever vaccination (dated by TCRdb to between 2018 and 2021). Some background on the complete study: Libraries from fractions with low cell numbers were prepared with the SMART-Seq v4 Ultra Low Input RNA kit. Two healthy male donors, one aged 18 to 29 and one aged 30 to 40 years, made up the cohort. Bulk TCR alpha and beta repertoires were sequenced longitudinally to track T-cell clones before and after primary and booster YFV17D yellow fever vaccination. Bulk PBMC replicates and cell subsets were isolated from blood drawn at multiple timepoints before and after both primary and secondary immunization. What the work shows at the level of the full study, not this receptor alone: Compared with the primary T-cell response, the secondary T-cell response was faster but weaker, reaching its peak on day 5 rather than on day 15. Computational filtering was needed because FACS-sorted repertoires could contain abundant contaminating clonotypes from the bulk population. A small fraction of clonotypes appeared in both the CD4 and CD8 compartments, likely as a result of convergent recombination. Most clones expanded after primary vaccination (about 96% of CD4 and 88% of CD8) were re-detected after the booster, suggesting that broad memory maintenance occurred. The study included only a couple of donors, which limits how far the findings can be generalized.

Reading the germline V gene (reference sequence) gives CDR1 LGHDT and CDR2 YNNKEL. Trimming takes 4 bases from V and 8 bases from J, and the germline ends sit 21 bases apart. From the cysteine up to the phenylalanine, the CDR3 has a length of 15 residues. The kept DNA is CDR3 alone, 45 bases in frame from the first base. The treatment or condition label, read with the paper, signifies: live attenuated yellow fever vaccine strain. A standard Ficoll-Paque protocol was used to isolate PBMCs from peripheral blood. Dynabeads CD4 and CD8 positive selection kits were used to isolate CD4 and CD8 T-cell fractions. TriZol was used to extract RNA from bulk PBMCs, CD4 and CD8 fractions, and dextramer-positive and dextramer-negative fractions.

The origin of this receptor is a man in his thirties or forties who received the YFV17D yellow fever vaccine. The sample here was CD8+ T cells sorted from PBMCs, taken 10 days after the yellow fever booster vaccination. Here the chain combines TRBV3-1 and TRBJ2-7; the D gene is perhaps TRBD2, from 7 matching bases. The bases are TGTGCCAGCAGCCCTCACCGGGACCCCGGGGGGCAGCAGTACTTC. Its translation is CASSPHRDPGGQQYF.